This TCR beta chain was sequenced during a study of a mutant IDH1 vaccine in newly diagnosed glioma. Concerning this clone itself: What it binds is unknown.

General study findings and limits: Apparently unrelated to pseudoprogression were changes in the top peripheral T cell clonotypes.

The germline CDR1 and CDR2 sequences are SGHAT and FQNNGV. The V and J ends lost 0 bases and 5 bases respectively, with 7 bases between them. This CDR3 contains 13 residues. Profiled with immunoSEQ multiplex PCR; TCRdb holds only in-frame clones, not every one. The sample lists 50,000 to 70,000 clones; 70% to 85% were seen once. The time point denotes: week 5, during vaccination. A single vaccine dose contained 300 ug of mutant IDH1 20-mer peptide, and topical imiquimod was used with it. The astrocytomas were IDH1-mutant, ATRX-negative, and WHO grade 3 or 4. V usage is TRBV11-2 and J usage is TRBJ2-5, with D unresolved. The sequencing here drew on PBMCs, taken from a glioma patient whose treatment included an IDH1 peptide vaccine. This receptor was obtained from a woman between 18 and 30 years old with glioma. Some clones in this sample may be carry-over from other donors' samples. CDR3 nucleotide sequence: TGTGCCAGCAGCTTAGAGCCTTGGGAGACCCAGTACTTC. Its translation: CASSLEPWETQYF.